This T cell receptor beta chain was sequenced in a study of T cells after yellow fever vaccination. A single record per CDR3 protein comes from TCRdb applying MiXCR to the 5' RACE reads. This sample has hundreds of thousands of distinct CDR3 sequences, with roughly 12% found just once. This CDR3 has 15 residues. Unmatched junction bases numbered 10, after V lost 9 bases and J lost 5 bases. Germline values: CDR1 SNHLY, CDR2 FYNNEI. The material sequenced was PBMCs, taken on the day of the yellow fever booster vaccination. The rearrangement links TRBV2 to TRBJ2-2; 9 bases line up with TRBD2. This receptor was taken from a man in his thirties or forties who received the YFV17D yellow fever vaccine. The CDR3 bases are TGTGCCAGTCACTCGGGACTAGCTGAGACCGGGGAGCTGTTTTTT. It specifies CASHSGLAETGELFF.